This TCR beta chain was sequenced during a study of beta chain bispecific antibodies for T cell cancers. Study background: Jurkat cells expressed TRBV12-3; HPB-ALL cells expressed TRBV5-5.

TCRdb reprocessed the 5' RACE reads via MiXCR and lists one record per CDR3 protein. The table lists 15,000 or so distinct CDR3 sequences, 2% to 2.5% of them singletons. The CDR3 contains 17 residues. V was clipped by 0 bases and J by 4 bases, with 18 bases between them. Germline values: CDR1 MGHRA, CDR2 YSYEKL. Expansion lasted roughly three days, with either anti-CD3 antibody OKT3 or CD3/CD28 beads. Culture medium contained IL-2 at around 100 IU/ml and IL-7 at around 5.4 ng/ml. Each coculture: roughly 50,000 target cells, roughly 50,000 normal T cells, bispecific antibody. This clonotype was detected many times. Its antigen is unidentified. Whole-study findings and limits: Normal T cells contributed less of the targeted TRBV signal than the leukemia cells did.

This clonotype was obtained from a human donor in good health. Some clones in this sample may be carry-over from other donors' samples. Material for sequencing was healthy donor T cells cultured with leukemia cells. The chain carries TRBV4-1 and TRBJ1-2; D is uncertain. The CDR3 DNA reads as TGCGCCAGCAGCCAAGATAGAACTTTAGGCCAGTCCTATGGCTACACCTTC. Translation: CASSQDRTLGQSYGYTF.